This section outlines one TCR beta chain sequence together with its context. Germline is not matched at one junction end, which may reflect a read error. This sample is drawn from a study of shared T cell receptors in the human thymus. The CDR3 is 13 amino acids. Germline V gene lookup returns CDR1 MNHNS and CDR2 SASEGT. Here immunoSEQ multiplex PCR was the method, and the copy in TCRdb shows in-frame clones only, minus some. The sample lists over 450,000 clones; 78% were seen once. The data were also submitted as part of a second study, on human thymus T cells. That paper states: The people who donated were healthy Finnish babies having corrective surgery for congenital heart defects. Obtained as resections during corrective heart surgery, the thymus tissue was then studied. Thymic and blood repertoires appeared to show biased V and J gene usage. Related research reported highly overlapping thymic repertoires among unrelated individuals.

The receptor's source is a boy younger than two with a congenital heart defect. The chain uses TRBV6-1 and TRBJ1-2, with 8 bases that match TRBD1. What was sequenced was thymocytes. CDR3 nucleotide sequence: TGTGCCAGCAGCGAAGCAGGGGGCCAAGGCTACACCTTC. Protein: CASSEAGGQGYTF.